The clone carrying this T cell receptor beta chain was counted a single time. Sequencing used immunoSEQ multiplex PCR; TCRdb keeps in-frame clones, though not all of them. Of over 20,000 clones in the sample, more than 65% were seen once. The record originates from a study of OX40 agonist ivuxolimab in advanced cancers. In the study overall: Ivuxolimab, which patients received intravenously every 2 weeks, was dosed at 0.01 to 10 mg/kg.

V was pared by 1 base and J by 4 bases, with 16 bases between. Looked up from germline, CDR1 is ENHRY and CDR2 is SYGVKD. CDR3 size: 16 residues. Material: CD4+ or CD8+ T cells sorted from blood, obtained in a trial of the OX40 agonist ivuxolimab. The origin of this receptor is an adult with an advanced solid tumor such as melanoma, head and neck, liver or kidney cancer. This rearrangement joins TRBV10-3 to TRBJ2-5, with a tentative D call TRBD2 (6 bases). The CDR3 spells CAISELGHGGGETQYF. CDR3 in DNA: TGTGCCATCAGTGAGTTAGGGCACGGGGGAGGAGAGACCCAGTACTTC.